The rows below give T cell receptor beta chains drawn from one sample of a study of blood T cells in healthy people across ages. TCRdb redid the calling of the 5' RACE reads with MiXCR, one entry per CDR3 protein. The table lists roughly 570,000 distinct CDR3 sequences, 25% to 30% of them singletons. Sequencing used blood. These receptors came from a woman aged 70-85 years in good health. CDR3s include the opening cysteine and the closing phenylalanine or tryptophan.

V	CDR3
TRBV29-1	CSAQGPGQGRQYF
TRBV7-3	CASSLGTSGAQETQYF
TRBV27	CASSLNALAGANVLTF
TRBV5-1	CASSTVGGHTDTQYF
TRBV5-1	CASSLMGLAGGNEQFF
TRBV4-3	CASSQEDGTDSRAFF
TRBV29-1	CSAGGAWETQYF
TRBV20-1	CSARDGGSLNTEAFF
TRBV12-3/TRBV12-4	CASSWANQAILETQYF
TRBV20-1	CSAQRGRGYTDTQYF
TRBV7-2	CASSSGQDYGHTF
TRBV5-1	CASSLDPQGAGETQYF
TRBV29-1	CSVEMSGPRSLGYTF
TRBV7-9	CASSLAGQDYTEAFF
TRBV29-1	CSVGQGGVRWEQYF
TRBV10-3	CAAQGRAQETQYF
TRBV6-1	CASSVPGLYGYTF
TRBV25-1	CASSAEYTYEQYF
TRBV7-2	CASSLYLRQETQYF
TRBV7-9	CASNTGNYGYTF
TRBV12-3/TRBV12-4	CASRTTSGRNTGELFF
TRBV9	CASSAGTVNSPLHF